Detailed here is one T cell receptor (beta chain). Its antigen is currently unknown. The sample comes from a study of cytomegalovirus exposure and HLA in healthy donors. Study-level findings and limits: TCR beta chains associated with HLA were, in a later analysis, more clonally expanded than equally common others. Sequencing likely caused a cluster of highly shared sequence variants.

V lost 1 base, J lost 3 bases, and 16 bases lay in between. In germline, CDR1 is MNHEY, CDR2 SMNVEV (reference sequence). The CDR3 contains 16 residues. With 60 Vbeta and 13 Jbeta primers, the PCR was carried out. Data came from immunoSEQ multiplex PCR; TCRdb stores just in-frame clones and leaves some out. The sample lists about 160,000 clones, approximately 82% occurring once. This receptor was taken from a male donor in good health and CMV-seropositive. The chain combines TRBV27 with TRBJ2-7, with TRBD2 as a possible D gene (5 bases). Input material: PBMCs. CDR3 in DNA: TGTGCCAGCAGTTTATTTGGAGGTGTCTCCCGCTACGAGCAGTACTTC. Its translation: CASSLFGGVSRYEQYF.